Below are 26 T cell receptor beta chains sequenced from a single sample in a study of tumor and adjacent non-tumor tissue in lung cancer. TCRbeta libraries were built with three rounds of nested PCR, modified from ARM-PCR. TCRdb used MiXCR to reprocess the multiplex PCR reads, holding one entry per CDR3 protein. The profile shows more than 55,000 distinct CDR3 sequences, more than 75% of them singletons. RNA was extracted from bulk tissue without any cell sorting. The normal lung tissue was taken more than 3 cm from the tumor edge. The sequencing input was distant non-tumor lung tissue. The source is a man aged 60-69 years with non-small cell lung cancer.

Judged by abundance, this clonotype is medium-sized. The V and J genes are TRBV29-1 and TRBJ2-3; 12 nucleotides align to TRBD2. The length of the CDR3 is 14 residues. Germline CDR1 is SQVTM and CDR2 is ANQGSEA. V lost 8 bases to trimming and J lost 3 bases; unmatched junction nucleotides: 6. CDR3: CSKTSGSNTDTQYF. CDR3 coding DNA: TGCAGCAAGACTAGCGGGAGTAATACAGATACGCAGTATTTT.

Note on this clonotype: This clone may be a read error of a much larger clone one base away. The chain links TRBV30 to TRBJ1-4; possible D gene TRBD1, 5 bases. Germline V CDR1 and CDR2: GTSNPN, SVGIG (reference sequence). This CDR3 region has 15 residues. Trimming took off 2 bases at V and 9 bases at J, with 19 bases between the two ends. CDR3 in DNA: TGTGCCTGGAGTAAAGGGACCCAAACGACTAAAAAACTGTTTTTT. Translating it yields CAWSKGTQTTKKLFF.

Concerning this clonotype itself: Since no conserved phenylalanine or tryptophan closes the CDR3, a read error is the likely cause. It is unclear where the CDR3 begins or ends on the DNA, so no DNA is shown, and the CDR3 is as TCRdb lists it. The chain couples TRBV2 to TRBJ2-7; TRBD1 was called by the table and not checked on the DNA. The CDR3 numbers 14 amino acids, ends counted. Germline V gene sequence: CDR1 SNHLY, CDR2 FYNNEI. The CDR3 sequence is CASSAGTGFTNGSL.

Of note for this clonotype: Its ends do not fully match the called genes, so a read error is possible. The V call is TRBV5-5, the J call TRBJ2-5; possible D gene TRBD2, 7 bases. The CDR3 contains 15 residues. Germline assignment: CDR1 SGHKS and CDR2 YYEKEE (reference sequence). The CDR3 DNA reads TGTGCCTGCAGTCGTCGTGGGGGGGCCGGAGAGACCCAGTACTTC. This gives the protein CACSRRGGAGETQYF.

Notes on this clonotype: The conserved closing phenylalanine or tryptophan is absent in this CDR3, likely reflecting a read error. The gene calls are TRBV29-1 and TRBJ1-4, with 7 bases fitting TRBD1. Germline V lookup: CDR1 SQVTM, CDR2 ANQGSEA. The CDR3 has 15 amino acids. The CDR3 region has the DNA TGCAACGTTGAAGATCTAAAGGGGGCGGATGAAAAACTGTTTTAT. Translated, it gives CNVEDLKGADEKLFY.

Remarks on this clonotype: At one end, the junction sequence differs from germline, possibly due to a read error. V gene TRBV12-3 or TRBV12-4 combines with J gene TRBJ1-1; D gene ambiguous. CDR3 length: 13 residues. As DNA, the CDR3 is TGTGCCAGCAGCCTATCCAAGAGTAGTGAATCTTTCTTT. Protein product: CASSLSKSSESFF.

Concerning this clonotype itself: The junction and the germline gene differ at one end; a read error may be behind it. V usage is TRBV6-5 and J usage is TRBJ2-5; D is unclear. CDR3 length: 11 residues. CDR1 and CDR2 (germline): MNHEY, SVGAGI. The CDR3 protein is CGSRDTLIRYF. Written as DNA, the CDR3 is TGTGGCAGCAGAGACACGTTGATCCGGTACTTC.

The chain combines TRBV20-1 with TRBJ2-2, with D perhaps TRBD2 (6 bases). This CDR3 contains 14 residues. Looked up from germline, CDR1 is DFQATT and CDR2 is SNEGSKA (reference sequence). Trimming left V 6 bases short and J 3 bases short, with 14 bases between. Here the CDR3 reads CSADVQRDTGELFF. The CDR3 DNA follows: TGCAGTGCGGATGTCCAGCGGGACACCGGGGAGCTGTTTTTT.

A remark on this clonotype: This likely comes from a read error, as the CDR3 has no conserved phenylalanine or tryptophan at its end. No DNA is shown, since the ends of the CDR3 on it are uncertain; the CDR3 is the one TCRdb lists. The V gene is TRBV4-1, the J gene TRBJ2-1. The CDR3 length equals 14 residues, ends included. Per the germline V gene, CDR1 is MGHRA and CDR2 is YSYEKL. The CDR3 reads CASIQERNYNEQLL.

As for this clonotype: Possible read error: a much larger clone is one base away. The chain links TRBV28 to TRBJ1-5; a weak D match, TRBD1 (6 bases). Between the trimmed V and J ends, which lost 10 bases and 7 bases, there was a span of 17 bases. CDR3 length: 13 residues. The germline V gene has CDR1 MDHEN and CDR2 SYDVKM. The CDR3 coding sequence is TGTGCCAACAGGGAAGGGGCAGGGCAGCCCCAGCATTTT. Its translation is CANREGAGQPQHF.

The chain employs TRBV6-6 and TRBJ1-1; 9 bases agree with TRBD1. The germline CDR1 and CDR2 sequences are MNHNY and SVGAGI (reference sequence). The V segment lost 10 bases and the J segment 5 bases; nucleotides outside the gene matches: 11. This CDR3 spans 14 amino acids. This CDR3 reads CAITARTGVTEAFF. CDR3 nucleotides: TGTGCCATCACTGCCCGGACAGGGGTGACTGAAGCTTTCTTT.

As regards this clonotype: Germline and junction disagree at one end, which may indicate a read error. The chain links TRBV14 to TRBJ2-7; 7 nucleotides agree with TRBD2. This CDR3 has 19 residues. The germline V gene has CDR1 SGHDN and CDR2 FVKESK. The CDR3 region has the DNA TGTGCCAGTAGCCAACGTTGGGCTGCGGGAGCGATAGGGGCCTACGAGCAGTACTTC. As protein: CASSQRWAAGAIGAYEQYF. The whole variable domain, filled in from reference TRBV14 and TRBJ2-7, reads EAGVTQFPSHSVIEKGQTVTLRCDPISGHDNLYWYRRVMGKEIKFLLHFVKESKQDESGMPNNRFLAERTGGTYSTLKVQPAELEDSGVYFCASSQRWAAGAIGAYEQYFGPGTRLTVT.

Details on this clonotype: Since the CDR3 does not end with the conserved phenylalanine or tryptophan, this likely comes from a read error. V and J are TRBV11-2 and TRBJ2-7, with a tentative D call TRBD2 (7 bases). V was clipped by 0 bases and J by 4 bases, with 13 bases between them. The CDR3 loop spans 15 amino acids. In germline, CDR1 is SGHAT, CDR2 FQNNGV. The DNA of the CDR3 is TGTGCCAGCAGCTTAGATGGGGGAGGGGGGTACGAGCAGTACCTC. It is translated as CASSLDGGGGYEQYL.

Note on this clonotype: This CDR3 fails to terminate in the conserved phenylalanine or tryptophan, so it likely reflects a read error. The DNA is left out, because the CDR3 cannot be placed on it with certainty; the CDR3 is given as TCRdb lists it. The chain carries TRBV29-1 and TRBJ1-1; the D call of TRBD1 is as the table states it, not checked on the DNA. The CDR3 has 14 amino acids, counting both end residues. Germline V CDR1 and CDR2: SQVTM, ANQGSEA. CDR3 sequence reads: CRVAPRGLDTEDFC.

In regard to this clonotype: Mismatch with germline at one junction end may stem from a read error. The chain has TRBV6-1 and TRBJ2-7; the match to TRBD2 covers 10 bases. Looked up from germline, CDR1 is MNHNS and CDR2 is SASEGT. The CDR3 has 14 residues. The CDR3 sequence is CANSDGLADYEQYF. The CDR3, as DNA: TGTGCCAACAGTGATGGACTAGCGGACTACGAGCAGTATTTC.

This clonotype showed up just a few times. An end of the junction does not agree with germline; a read error may underlie this. The chain uses TRBV4-2 and TRBJ2-7; 10 bases are a match to TRBD1. CDR3 length: 14 amino acids. Looked up from germline, CDR1 is LGHNA and CDR2 is YNFKEQ. This chain's CDR3 is CASSPTGGRDEHYF. The CDR3 nucleotides read TGTGCTAGCAGCCCGACAGGGGGCAGGGACGAGCATTACTTC.

A note on this clonotype: Compared with germline, one end of the junction differs, possibly owing to a read error. The V gene is TRBV14, the J gene TRBJ2-7; D remains ambiguous. Germline assignment: CDR1 SGHDN and CDR2 FVKESK. This CDR3 spans 14 amino acids. CDR3: CASGQEDSRYEQYF. The CDR3 DNA is TGTGCCAGCGGCCAAGAAGACTCCCGGTACGAGCAGTATTTC.

This clonotype has a single count. One junction end does not reproduce the germline sequence, and a read error may be involved. The CDR3: CASSLYRSTDAFF. CDR3 sequence (DNA): TGTGCTAGCAGCCTATACAGGAGTACTGACGCTTTCTTT. The chain has TRBV12-3 or TRBV12-4 and TRBJ1-1; perhaps TRBD1 as D (5 bases). This CDR3 has 13 residues.

A remark on this clonotype: Sequence at one end of the junction differs from germline and may be a read error. The V call is TRBV29-1, the J call TRBJ2-7; D gene unclear. CDR1 is SQVTM and CDR2 is ANQGSEA in the germline V gene. The CDR3 spans 14 residues. CDR3 in amino acids: CSIEEASGIYEQYF. The CDR3 DNA reads as TGCAGCATTGAGGAAGCTAGTGGGATCTACGAGCAGTACTTC.

This clonotype has just a few counts. The chain employs TRBV12-3 or TRBV12-4 and TRBJ1-6; possible D gene TRBD1, 6 bases. CDR3 size: 14 residues. Deletions cut 3 bases from V and 7 bases from J, with 10 bases between. The CDR3 sequence is CASSLGQWNSPLHF. The CDR3 DNA follows: TGTGCCAGCAGTTTGGGACAATGGAATTCACCCCTCCACTTT.

This clonotype was seen many times. The chain couples TRBV5-6 to TRBJ2-1; possibly TRBD2 for D (7 bases). Per germline, CDR1 SGHDT and CDR2 YYEEEE. This CDR3 spans 15 amino acids. The V end was cut by 5 bases, the J end by 3 bases, with 15 bases between. The CDR3, as DNA: TGTGCCAGCAGTTCAGCGGGACACCGCTACAATGAGCAGTTCTTC. This codes for CASSSAGHRYNEQFF.

On this clonotype itself: This likely comes from a read error, as the CDR3 has no conserved phenylalanine or tryptophan at its end. The chain uses TRBV6-1 and TRBJ2-1; D may be TRBD2 (8 bases). The germline V and J ends were trimmed by 4 bases and 7 bases, with 17 bases remaining between them. Germline values: CDR1 MNHNS, CDR2 SASEGT. The CDR3 spans 15 residues. The CDR3 DNA reads as TGTGCCAGCAGTGCGACTAGCGTCAGGGGGAATGAGCAGTTCGTC. The encoded protein is CASSATSVRGNEQFV.

Remarks on this clonotype: The germline gene is not matched at one end of the junction; a read error may be the cause. The CDR3 is CASSLIPETQYF. The CDR3 nucleotides read TGTGCCAGCAGTTTAATCCCGGAGACCCAGTATTTC. V is TRBV12-3 or TRBV12-4 and J is TRBJ2-5; D uncertain. This CDR3 is built from 12 residues.

This clonotype was counted between two and nine times. The junction shows a germline mismatch at one end, possibly a read error. CDR3 in DNA: TGTACCACCAGTGATTTGCGGGTGACTAGCAATGAGCAGTTCTTC. Translating gives CTTSDLRVTSNEQFF. V and J are TRBV24-1 and TRBJ2-1; a weak D match, TRBD2 (6 bases). Germline V gene data show CDR1 as KGHDR and CDR2 as SFDVKD. The CDR3 covers 15 residues.

The sample holds many counts of this clonotype. This sequence joins TRBV7-9 and TRBJ2-3; weak D call: TRBD2 (6 bases). This CDR3 has 14 amino acids. Germline lookup yields CDR1 SEHNR and CDR2 FQNEAQ (reference sequence). Trimming took 3 bases from V and 2 from J, leaving 9 bases between them. CDR3 nucleotides: TGTGCCAGCAGCTTTGGCGGGAACACAGATACGCAGTATTTT. As protein: CASSFGGNTDTQYF.

Remarks on this clonotype: A read error is likely, as this CDR3 ends without the conserved phenylalanine or tryptophan. This chain joins TRBV28 and TRBJ2-1, with 7 bases identical to TRBD2. CDR3 length: 14 amino acids. CDR1 is MDHEN and CDR2 is SYDVKM in the germline V gene. The CDR3 sequence: CASSPSGAYNEQFL. The CDR3 region has the DNA TGCGCCAGCAGTCCTAGCGGTGCCTATAATGAGCAGTTCCTC.